These T cell receptor beta chains were read from a single sample in a study of blood T cells in healthy people across ages. TCRdb passed the 5' RACE reads through MiXCR, listing each CDR3 protein once. The sample carries hundreds of thousands of distinct CDR3 sequences, roughly 64% recorded once. The sample comprised blood. Source of these receptors: a man in his thirties or forties in good health. Each CDR3 is given with its conserved first and last residue. A D gene is named only where the DNA matches it firmly. The size field is filled for only some rows; it gives once, few, many or a size class.

>TRBD2|TRBJ2-3|TRBV7-2|-
CASSFGGRGTDTQYF
TGTGCCAGCAGCTTTGGCGGGAGGGGAACAGATACGCAGTATTTT
>TRBD1|TRBJ2-5|TRBV3-1|few
CASSKDRAGTQYF
TGTGCCAGCAGCAAGGACAGGGCGGGAACCCAGTACTTC
>-|TRBJ2-3|TRBV6-6|few
CASSYSQGLEYF
TGTGCCAGCAGTTACTCTCAGGGACTCGAGTATTTT
>-|TRBJ2-7|TRBV20-1|-
CSASQNQYEQYF
TGCAGTGCTAGCCAGAATCAATACGAGCAGTACTTC
>TRBD2|TRBJ2-1|TRBV29-1|-
CSAVAGGLDNEQFF
TGCAGCGCCGTAGCGGGAGGGCTAGACAATGAGCAGTTCTTC
>-|TRBJ1-1|TRBV9|-
CASSPGRGGEAFF
TGTGCCAGCAGCCCGGGGAGAGGGGGTGAAGCTTTCTTT
>TRBD2|TRBJ2-7|TRBV6-1|-
CASLSTSGGNYEQYF
TGTGCCAGCCTCTCGACTAGCGGGGGCAACTACGAGCAGTACTTC
>-|TRBJ2-2|TRBV20-1|few
CSARLGHLDTGELFF
TGCAGTGCTAGGTTAGGGCATCTGGACACCGGGGAGCTGTTTTTT
>-|TRBJ1-5|TRBV28|-
CASSRDLRIQPQHF
TGTGCCAGCAGCCGGGACTTACGGATTCAGCCCCAGCATTTT
>-|TRBJ1-2|TRBV20-1|-
CSAKTTANYGYTF
TGCAGTGCTAAGACGACAGCTAACTATGGCTACACCTTC
>-|TRBJ2-7|TRBV15|few
CATSRDPGSEQYF
TGTGCCACCAGCAGAGATCCGGGGAGCGAGCAGTACTTC
>-|TRBJ2-3|TRBV20-1|-
CSAGSLGEDTQYF
TGCAGTGCGGGGTCACTCGGCGAAGATACGCAGTATTTT
>TRBD2|TRBJ2-1|TRBV20-1|-
CSARRTGGSSYNEQFF
TGCAGTGCTAGGCGCACCGGGGGGAGCTCCTACAATGAGCAGTTCTTC
>-|TRBJ2-5|TRBV20-1|few
CSADHSQETQYF
TGCAGTGCTGACCACTCCCAGGAGACCCAGTACTTC
>-|TRBJ1-5|TRBV29-1|-
CSVGLVDNQPQHF
TGCAGCGTTGGGTTGGTAGACAATCAGCCCCAGCATTTT
>TRBD2|TRBJ2-3|TRBV10-3|-
CAIGLAGVADTQYF
TGTGCCATCGGGCTAGCGGGGGTGGCAGATACGCAGTATTTT
>TRBD1|TRBJ2-7|TRBV12-3/TRBV12-4|once
CASSTRQGRTYEQYF
TGTGCCAGCAGTACCCGACAGGGCCGTACCTACGAGCAGTACTTC
>-|TRBJ1-2|TRBV14|once
CASSQGRQLYGYTF
TGTGCCAGCAGCCAAGGGAGACAGCTCTATGGCTACACCTTC
>-|TRBJ2-1|TRBV4-3|few
CASSQDGALYNEQFF
TGCGCCAGCAGCCAAGATGGAGCCCTGTACAATGAGCAGTTCTTC
>TRBD2|TRBJ2-1|TRBV11-2|few
CASSTGLAVLSYNEQFF
TGTGCCAGCAGCACCGGACTAGCGGTGCTCTCCTACAATGAGCAGTTCTTC
>-|TRBJ1-5|TRBV20-1|-
CSASPPLLGTNQPQHF
TGCAGTGCTAGCCCCCCCCTGCTCGGGACAAATCAGCCCCAGCATTTT
>-|TRBJ2-5|TRBV12-3/TRBV12-4|-
CASGIKETQYF
TGTGCCAGCGGAATTAAAGAGACCCAGTACTTC
>TRBD1|TRBJ2-7|TRBV6-5|-
CAISRQGPYEQYF
TGTGCCATCAGCAGACAGGGACCTTACGAGCAGTACTTC
>TRBD2|TRBJ2-3|TRBV12-3/TRBV12-4|-
CASSLTSGGAANTQYF
TGTGCCAGCAGTTTGACTAGCGGGGGGGCAGCAAATACGCAGTATTTT
>-|TRBJ2-2|TRBV27|-
CASRHGLAGELFF
TGTGCCAGCAGGCACGGTCTGGCTGGGGAGCTGTTTTTT
>TRBD2|TRBJ2-3|TRBV6-5|few
CASSYSTSGWLPDTQYF
TGTGCCAGCAGTTACTCTACTAGCGGGTGGCTCCCAGATACGCAGTATTTT
>-|TRBJ2-7|TRBV5-1|-
CTSSLSSDSFLYEQYF
TGCACCAGCAGCTTAAGCTCGGACAGCTTTTTGTACGAGCAGTACTTC
>TRBD1|TRBJ2-7|TRBV12-3/TRBV12-4|few
CASSPGGLDEQYF
TGTGCCAGCAGTCCAGGGGGTTTAGACGAGCAGTACTTC
>-|TRBJ2-1|TRBV6-5|-
CASSYDRLGSEQFF
TGTGCCAGCAGTTACGACAGGTTGGGGAGTGAGCAGTTCTTC
>TRBD2|TRBJ2-3|TRBV20-1|-
CSARRELMDTQYF
TGCAGTGCTCGGCGGGAGTTAATGGATACGCAGTATTTT